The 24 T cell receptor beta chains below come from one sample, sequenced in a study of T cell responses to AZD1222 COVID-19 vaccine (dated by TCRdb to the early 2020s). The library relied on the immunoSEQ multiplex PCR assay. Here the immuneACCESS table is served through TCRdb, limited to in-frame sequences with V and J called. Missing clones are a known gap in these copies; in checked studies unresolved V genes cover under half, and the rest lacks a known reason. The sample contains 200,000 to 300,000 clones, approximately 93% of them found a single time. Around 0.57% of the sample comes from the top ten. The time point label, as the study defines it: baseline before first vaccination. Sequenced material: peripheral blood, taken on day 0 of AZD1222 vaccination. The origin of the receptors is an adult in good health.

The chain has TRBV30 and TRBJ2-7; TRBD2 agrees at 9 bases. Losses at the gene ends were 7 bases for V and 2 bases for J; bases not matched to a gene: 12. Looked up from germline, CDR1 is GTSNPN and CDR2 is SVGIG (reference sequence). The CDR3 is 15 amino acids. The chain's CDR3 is CAFTLLAGPTYEQYF. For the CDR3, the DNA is TGTGCCTTTACCCTACTAGCGGGTCCCACCTACGAGCAGTACTTC.

The CDR3: CASSLGVAGNTIYF. In nucleotides, the CDR3 is TGTGCCAGCAGCTTAGGGGTCGCTGGAAACACCATATATTTT. The V gene is TRBV7-8, the J gene TRBJ1-3, with unresolved D. The CDR3 is 14 residues long. V was pared by 1 base and J by 2 bases, with 6 bases between. In germline, CDR1 is SGHVS, CDR2 FQNEAQ.

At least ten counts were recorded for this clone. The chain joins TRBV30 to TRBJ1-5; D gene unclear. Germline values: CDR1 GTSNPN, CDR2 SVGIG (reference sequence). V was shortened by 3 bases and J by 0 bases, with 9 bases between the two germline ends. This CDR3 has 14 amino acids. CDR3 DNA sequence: TGTGCCTGGAGACGGGGAAATAGCAATCAGCCCCAGCATTTT. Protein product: CAWRRGNSNQPQHF. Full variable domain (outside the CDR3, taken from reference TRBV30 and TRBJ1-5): SQTIHQWPATLVQPVGSPLSLECTVEGTSNPNLYWYRQAAGRGLQLLFYSVGIGQISSEVPQNLSASRPQDRQFILSSKKLLLSDSGFYLCAWRRGNSNQPQHFGDGTRLSIL.

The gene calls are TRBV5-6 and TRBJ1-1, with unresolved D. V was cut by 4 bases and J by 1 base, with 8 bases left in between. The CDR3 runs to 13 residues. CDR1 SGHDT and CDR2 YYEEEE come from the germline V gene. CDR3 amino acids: CASSPNPNTEAFF. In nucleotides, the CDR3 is TGTGCCAGCAGCCCTAATCCGAACACTGAAGCTTTCTTT.

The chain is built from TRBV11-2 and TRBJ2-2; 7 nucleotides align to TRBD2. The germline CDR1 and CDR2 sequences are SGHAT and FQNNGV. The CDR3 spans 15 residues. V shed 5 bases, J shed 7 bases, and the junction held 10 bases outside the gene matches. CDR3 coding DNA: TGTGCCAGCAGCCCTATTGCCGGGAGGCGCGGGGAGCTGTTTTTT. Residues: CASSPIAGRRGELFF.

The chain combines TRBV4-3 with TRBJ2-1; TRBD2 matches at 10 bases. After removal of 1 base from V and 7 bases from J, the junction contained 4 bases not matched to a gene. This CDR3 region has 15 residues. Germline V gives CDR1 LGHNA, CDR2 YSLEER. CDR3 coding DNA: TGCGCCAGCAGCCAAGTTATTAGCGGGAGGAATGAGCAGTTCTTC. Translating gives CASSQVISGRNEQFF.

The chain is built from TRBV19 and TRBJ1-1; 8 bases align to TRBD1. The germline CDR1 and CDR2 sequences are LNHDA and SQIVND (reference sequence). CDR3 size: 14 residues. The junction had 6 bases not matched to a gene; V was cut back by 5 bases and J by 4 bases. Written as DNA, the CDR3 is TGTGCCAGTAGTCCCCTCACAGGGGGCACTGAAGCTTTCTTT. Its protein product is CASSPLTGGTEAFF.

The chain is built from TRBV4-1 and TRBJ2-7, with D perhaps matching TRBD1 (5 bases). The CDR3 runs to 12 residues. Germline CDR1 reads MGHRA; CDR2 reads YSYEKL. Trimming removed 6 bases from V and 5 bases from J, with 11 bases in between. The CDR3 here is CASSHGRDEQYF. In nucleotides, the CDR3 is TGCGCCAGCAGTCACGGCAGGGACGAGCAGTACTTC.

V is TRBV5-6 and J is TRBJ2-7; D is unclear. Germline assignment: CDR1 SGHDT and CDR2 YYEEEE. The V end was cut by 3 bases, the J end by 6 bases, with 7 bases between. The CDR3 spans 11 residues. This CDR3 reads CASSWLSEQYF. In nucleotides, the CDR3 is TGTGCCAGCAGCTGGTTATCCGAGCAGTACTTC.

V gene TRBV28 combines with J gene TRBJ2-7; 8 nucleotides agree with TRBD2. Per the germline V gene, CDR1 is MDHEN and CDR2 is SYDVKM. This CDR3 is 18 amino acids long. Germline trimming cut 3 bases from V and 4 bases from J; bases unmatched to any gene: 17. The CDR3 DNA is TGTGCCAGCAGTTTCGCCCTCAGCGGGGGAGCCTTCCCATACGAGCAGTACTTC. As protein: CASSFALSGGAFPYEQYF.

CDR3 region: CASRLGTEDNEQFF. The CDR3, as DNA: TGTGCCAGCAGGCTAGGGACGGAAGACAATGAGCAGTTCTTC. The chain recombines TRBV2 with TRBJ2-1; D may correspond to TRBD1 or TRBD2 (5 bases each). CDR3 length equals 14 residues. Between the trimmed V and J ends, which lost 6 bases and 5 bases, there was a span of 14 bases. Germline CDR1 reads SNHLY; CDR2 reads FYNNEI.

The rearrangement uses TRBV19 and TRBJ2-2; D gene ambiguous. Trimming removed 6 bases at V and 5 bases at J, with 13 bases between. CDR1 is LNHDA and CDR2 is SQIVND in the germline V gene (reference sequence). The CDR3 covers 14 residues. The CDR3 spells CASRIRQKTGELFF. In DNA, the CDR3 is TGTGCCAGTAGAATCCGGCAAAAAACCGGGGAGCTGTTTTTT.

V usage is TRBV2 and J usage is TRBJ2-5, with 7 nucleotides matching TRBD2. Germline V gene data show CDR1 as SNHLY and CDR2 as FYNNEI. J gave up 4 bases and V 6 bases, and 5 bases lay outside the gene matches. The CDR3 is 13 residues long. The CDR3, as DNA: TGTGCCAGCAGGCAATCGGGGGGAGAGACCCAGTACTTC. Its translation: CASRQSGGETQYF.

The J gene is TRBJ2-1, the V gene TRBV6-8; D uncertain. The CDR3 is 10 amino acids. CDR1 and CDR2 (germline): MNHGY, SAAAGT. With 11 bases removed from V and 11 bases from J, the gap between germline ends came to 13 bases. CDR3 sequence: CAPKRGQQFF. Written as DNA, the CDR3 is TGTGCCCCCAAGAGAGGTCAGCAGTTCTTC.

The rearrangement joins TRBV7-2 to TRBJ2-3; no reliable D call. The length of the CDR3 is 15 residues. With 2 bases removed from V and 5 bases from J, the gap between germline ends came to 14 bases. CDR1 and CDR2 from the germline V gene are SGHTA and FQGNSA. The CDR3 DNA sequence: TGTGCCAGCAGCTTAAGTGGCTGGAAGGGAGATACGCAGTATTTT. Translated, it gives CASSLSGWKGDTQYF.

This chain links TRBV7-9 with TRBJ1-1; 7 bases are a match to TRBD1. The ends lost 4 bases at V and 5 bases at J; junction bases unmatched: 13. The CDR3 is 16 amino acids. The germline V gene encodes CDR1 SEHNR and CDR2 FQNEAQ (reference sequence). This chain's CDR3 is CASSSSTGWGGTEAFF. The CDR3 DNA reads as TGTGCCAGCAGCTCCTCGACAGGGTGGGGGGGAACTGAAGCTTTCTTT.

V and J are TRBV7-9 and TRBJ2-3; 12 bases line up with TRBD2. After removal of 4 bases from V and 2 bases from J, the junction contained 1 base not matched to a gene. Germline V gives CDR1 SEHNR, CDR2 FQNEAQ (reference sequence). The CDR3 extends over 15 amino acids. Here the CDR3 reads CASSSSGGATDTQYF. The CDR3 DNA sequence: TGTGCCAGCAGCTCTAGCGGGGGGGCCACAGATACGCAGTATTTT.

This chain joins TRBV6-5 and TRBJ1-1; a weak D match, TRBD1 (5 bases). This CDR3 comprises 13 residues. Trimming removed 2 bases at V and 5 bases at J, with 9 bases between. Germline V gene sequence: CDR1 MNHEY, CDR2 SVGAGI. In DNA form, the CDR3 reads TGTGCCAGCAGTTACCCGGGGCGGACTGAAGCTTTCTTT. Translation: CASSYPGRTEAFF.

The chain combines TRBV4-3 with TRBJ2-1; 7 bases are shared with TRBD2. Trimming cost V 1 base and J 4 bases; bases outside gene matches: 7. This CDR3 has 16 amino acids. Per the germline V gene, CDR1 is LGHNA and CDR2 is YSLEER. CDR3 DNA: TGCGCCAGCAGCCAAGCCGTCGGGGGAGGGTACAATGAGCAGTTCTTC. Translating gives CASSQAVGGGYNEQFF.

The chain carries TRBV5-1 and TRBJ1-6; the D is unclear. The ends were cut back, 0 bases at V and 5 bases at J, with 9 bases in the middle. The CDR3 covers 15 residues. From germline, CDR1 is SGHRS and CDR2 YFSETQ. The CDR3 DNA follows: TGCGCCAGCAGCTTGGTCCTGAAGGATAATTCACCCCTCCACTTT. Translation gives CASSLVLKDNSPLHF.

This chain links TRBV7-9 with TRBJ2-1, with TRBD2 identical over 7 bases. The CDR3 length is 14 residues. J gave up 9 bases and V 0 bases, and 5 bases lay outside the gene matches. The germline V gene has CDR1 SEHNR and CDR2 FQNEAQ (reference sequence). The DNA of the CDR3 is TGTGCCAGCAGCTTAGCGGCGGGAGTGCTTGAGCAGTTCTTC. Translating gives CASSLAAGVLEQFF.

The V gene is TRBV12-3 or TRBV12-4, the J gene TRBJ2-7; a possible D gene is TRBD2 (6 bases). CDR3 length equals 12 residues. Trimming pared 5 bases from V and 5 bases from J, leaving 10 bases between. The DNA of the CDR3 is TGTGCCAGCAGTCACGGGACTGACGAGCAGTACTTC. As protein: CASSHGTDEQYF.

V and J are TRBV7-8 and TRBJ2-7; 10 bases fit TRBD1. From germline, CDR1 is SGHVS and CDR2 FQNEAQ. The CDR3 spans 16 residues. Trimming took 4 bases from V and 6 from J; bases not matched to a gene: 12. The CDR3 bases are TGTGCCAGCAGCTCGAGGGACCCCGGGACAGGGGCCGAGCAGTACTTC. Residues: CASSSRDPGTGAEQYF.

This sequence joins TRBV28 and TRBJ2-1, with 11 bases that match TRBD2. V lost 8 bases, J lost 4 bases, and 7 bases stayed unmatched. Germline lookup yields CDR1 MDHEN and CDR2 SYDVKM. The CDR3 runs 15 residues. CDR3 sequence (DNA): TGTGCCAGCGCCTCGGCTAGCGGGGGGTACAATGAGCAGTTCTTC. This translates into CASASASGGYNEQFF. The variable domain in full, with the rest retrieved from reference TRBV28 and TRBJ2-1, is DVKVTQSSRYLVKRTGEKVFLECVQDMDHENMFWYRQDPGLGLRLIYFSYDVKMKEKGDIPEGYSVSREKKERFSLILESASTNQTSMYLCASASASGGYNEQFFGPGTRLTVL.